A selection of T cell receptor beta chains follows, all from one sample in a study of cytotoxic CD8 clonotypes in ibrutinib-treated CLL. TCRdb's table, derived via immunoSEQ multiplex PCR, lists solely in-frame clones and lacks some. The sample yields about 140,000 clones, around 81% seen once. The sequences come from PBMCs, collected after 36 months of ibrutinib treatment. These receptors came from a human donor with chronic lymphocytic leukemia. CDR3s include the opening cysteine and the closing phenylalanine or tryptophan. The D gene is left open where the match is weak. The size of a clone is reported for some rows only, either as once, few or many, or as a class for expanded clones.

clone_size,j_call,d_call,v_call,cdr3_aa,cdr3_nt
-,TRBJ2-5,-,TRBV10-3,CAISKGQYQETQYF,TGTGCCATCAGCAAGGGACAATACCAAGAGACCCAGTACTTC
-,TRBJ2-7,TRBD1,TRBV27,CASSTRDRGFYEQYF,TGTGCCAGCAGTACGCGGGACAGGGGATTCTACGAGCAGTACTTC
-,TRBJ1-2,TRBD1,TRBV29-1,CSGKTGGRGYTF,TGCAGCGGGAAGACAGGGGGCCGTGGCTACACCTTC
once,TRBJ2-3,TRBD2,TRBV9,CASSPKGLSDTQYF,TGTGCCAGCAGCCCTAAGGGACTATCAGATACGCAGTATTTT
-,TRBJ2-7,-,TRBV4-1,CASSQVGTYREQYF,TGCGCCAGCAGCCAAGTAGGAACTTATAGGGAGCAGTACTTC
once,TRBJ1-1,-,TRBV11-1,CASSLGWTGPNTEAFF,TGTGCCAGCAGCTTAGGATGGACGGGGCCGAACACTGAAGCTTTCTTT
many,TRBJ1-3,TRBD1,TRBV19,CASSTGASSGNTIYF,TGTGCCAGTAGCACAGGGGCCAGCTCTGGAAACACCATATATTTT
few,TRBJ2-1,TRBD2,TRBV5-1,CASSPALGGKGTEQFF,TGCGCCAGCAGCCCGGCCCTCGGGGGGAAAGGGACTGAGCAGTTCTTC
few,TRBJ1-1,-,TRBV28,CASSLIGLAFF,TGTGCCAGCAGTTTGATAGGGTTGGCTTTCTTT
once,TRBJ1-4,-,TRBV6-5,CASSYRGRGEKLFF,TGTGCCAGCAGTTACCGGGGAAGGGGTGAAAAACTGTTTTTT
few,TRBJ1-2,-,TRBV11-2,CASSSDHYGYTF,TGTGCCAGCAGCTCCGACCACTATGGCTACACCTTC
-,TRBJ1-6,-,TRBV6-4,CASSDSKRGVSPLHF,TGTGCCAGCAGTGACTCGAAACGCGGGGTTTCACCCCTCCACTTT
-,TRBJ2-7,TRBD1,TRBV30,CAWKEWGQPAYEQYF,TGTGCCTGGAAGGAGTGGGGACAGCCGGCCTACGAGCAGTACTTC
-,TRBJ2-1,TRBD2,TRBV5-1,CASSLSLAGDGEQFF,TGCGCCAGCAGCTTGTCTCTAGCGGGAGACGGTGAGCAGTTCTTC
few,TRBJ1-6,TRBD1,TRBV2,CATQTGLGSPLHF,TGTGCCACCCAGACAGGGCTGGGTTCACCCCTCCACTTT
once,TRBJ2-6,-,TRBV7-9,CASSSPGLWAGANVLTF,TGTGCCAGCAGCTCACCGGGACTCTGGGCTGGGGCCAACGTCCTGACTTTC
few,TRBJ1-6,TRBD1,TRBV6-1,CASRDRVNSPLHF,TGTGCCAGCAGAGACAGGGTGAATTCACCCCTCCACTTT
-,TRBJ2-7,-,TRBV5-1,CASSLEGVAYEQYF,TGCGCCAGCAGCTTGGAAGGGGTGGCCTACGAGCAGTACTTC
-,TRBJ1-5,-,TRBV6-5,CASREEGGQPQHF,TGTGCCAGCAGGGAGGAGGGCGGGCAGCCCCAGCATTTT
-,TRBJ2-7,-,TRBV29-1,CSVVRQGTTYEQYF,TGCAGCGTTGTGAGGCAGGGAACAACCTACGAGCAGTACTTC
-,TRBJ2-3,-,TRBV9,CASSVVPDTQYF,TGTGCCAGCAGCGTAGTACCAGATACGCAGTATTTT
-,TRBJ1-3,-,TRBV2,CASSFFGAIAGNTIYF,TGTGCCAGCAGCTTTTTCGGGGCGATCGCTGGAAACACCATATATTTT
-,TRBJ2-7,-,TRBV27,CASSLSEGLLRGEQYF,TGTGCCAGCAGTTTATCTGAGGGACTGCTTAGAGGCGAGCAGTACTTC
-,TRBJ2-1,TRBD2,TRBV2,CASSWGLVNNEQFF,TGTGCCAGCAGCTGGGGACTAGTGAACAATGAGCAGTTCTTC
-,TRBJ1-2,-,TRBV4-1,CASSQVRPSPYGYTF,TGCGCCAGCAGCCAAGTGAGACCATCTCCGTATGGCTACACCTTC
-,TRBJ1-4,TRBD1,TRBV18,CASSKTGVVTNEKLFF,TGTGCCAGCTCAAAGACAGGGGTCGTGACTAATGAAAAACTGTTTTTT
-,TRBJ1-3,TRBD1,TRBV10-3,CAISSGQGGNTIYF,TGTGCCATCAGCTCTGGACAGGGTGGAAACACCATATATTTT
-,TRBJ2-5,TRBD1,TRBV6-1,CASSEAFRGQETQYF,TGTGCCAGCAGTGAAGCGTTCAGGGGGCAAGAGACCCAGTACTTC
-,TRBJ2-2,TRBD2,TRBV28,CASSSRLAGGHTGELFF,TGTGCCAGCAGTTCGAGACTAGCGGGGGGCCACACCGGGGAGCTGTTTTTT
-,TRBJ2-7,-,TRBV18,CASSTLSLASQYF,TGTGCCAGCTCAACCCTGTCTCTAGCGTCGCAGTACTTC
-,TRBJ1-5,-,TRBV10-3,CAISPDNFGNQPQHF,TGTGCCATCAGCCCCGACAACTTTGGCAATCAGCCCCAGCATTTT
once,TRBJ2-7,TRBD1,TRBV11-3,CASSHRGSYEQYF,TGTGCCAGCAGCCACAGGGGCTCCTACGAGCAGTACTTC
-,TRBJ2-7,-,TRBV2,CASSAGRGLYEQYF,TGTGCCAGCAGTGCAGGCAGGGGTCTCTACGAGCAGTACTTC
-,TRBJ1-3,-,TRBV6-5,CASSYSRPGNTIYF,TGTGCCAGCAGTTACTCCCGACCTGGAAACACCATATATTTT
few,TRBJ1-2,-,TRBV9,CASSVEGVGGYTF,TGTGCCAGCAGCGTAGAAGGGGTGGGTGGCTACACCTTC
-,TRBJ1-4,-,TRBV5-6,CASSLGVSTNEKLFF,TGTGCCAGCAGCTTGGGTGTGAGTACTAATGAAAAACTGTTTTTT
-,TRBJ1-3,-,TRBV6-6,CASRTPGSSGNTIYF,TGTGCCAGCAGAACACCGGGAAGCTCTGGAAACACCATATATTTT
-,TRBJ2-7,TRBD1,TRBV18,CASSPSGTGFYEQYF,TGTGCCAGCTCACCGTCCGGGACAGGGTTCTACGAGCAGTACTTC
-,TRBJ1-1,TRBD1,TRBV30,CAGGQPHTEAFF,TGTGCCGGGGGACAGCCGCATACTGAAGCTTTCTTT
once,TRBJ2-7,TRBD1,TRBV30,CAWSPPRTGGYEQYF,TGTGCCTGGAGTCCCCCCCGGACAGGGGGCTACGAGCAGTACTTC
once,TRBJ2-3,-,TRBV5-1,CASSSTRVDTDTQYF,TGCGCCAGCAGCTCGACCCGGGTTGACACAGATACGCAGTATTTT
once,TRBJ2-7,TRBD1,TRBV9,CASSSGTGGYEQYF,TGTGCCAGCAGCTCCGGGACAGGGGGATACGAGCAGTACTTC
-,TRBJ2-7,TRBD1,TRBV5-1,CASSLEGDRGDEQYF,TGCGCCAGCAGCTTGGAAGGCGACAGGGGAGACGAGCAGTACTTC
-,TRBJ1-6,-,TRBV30,CAWSVGSYNSPLHF,TGTGCCTGGAGTGTAGGCTCCTATAATTCACCCCTCCACTTT
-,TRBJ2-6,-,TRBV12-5,CASGLRFLSGANVLTF,TGTGCTAGTGGTTTGAGGTTCCTCTCTGGGGCCAACGTCCTGACTTTC
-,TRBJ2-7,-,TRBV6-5,CASSEQAPEQYF,TGTGCCAGCAGTGAACAGGCGCCCGAGCAGTACTTC
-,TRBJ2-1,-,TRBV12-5,CASALNTARGRYRTYNEQFF,TGTGCTAGTGCCCTCAACACCGCCAGGGGCCGATATAGGACCTACAATGAGCAGTTCTTC
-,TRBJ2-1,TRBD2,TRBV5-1,CASSPGTSGYNEQFF,TGCGCCAGCAGCCCCGGGACTAGCGGTTACAATGAGCAGTTCTTC
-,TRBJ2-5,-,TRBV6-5,CASRGLGGTQYF,TGTGCCAGCAGGGGACTGGGGGGGACCCAGTACTTC
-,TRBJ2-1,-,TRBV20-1,CSALLANEQFF,TGCAGTGCTCTTTTAGCCAATGAGCAGTTCTTC
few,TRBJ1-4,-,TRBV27,CASSFPGGKLFF,TGTGCCAGCAGTTTCCCAGGAGGAAAACTGTTTTTT
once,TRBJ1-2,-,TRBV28,CASTLAGGYTF,TGTGCCAGCACCCTTGCGGGGGGCTACACCTTC
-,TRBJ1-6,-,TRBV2,CASREKPGRAESSYNSPLHF,TGTGCCAGCCGGGAAAAACCGGGACGCGCCGAAAGCTCCTATAATTCACCCCTCCACTTT
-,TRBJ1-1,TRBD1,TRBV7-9,CASSSAEGTGRAFF,TGTGCCAGCAGTTCAGCGGAGGGGACAGGGAGAGCTTTCTTT
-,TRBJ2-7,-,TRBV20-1,CSATTGRGQYF,TGCAGTGCTACGACAGGGCGGGGGCAGTACTTC